These 31 T cell receptor beta chains came from one sample sequenced in a study of blood T cell repertoires in COVID-19. Only in-frame clones appear in the TCRdb table, and some are missing; sequencing was by immunoSEQ multiplex PCR. The sample lists around 240,000 clones; around 83% were seen once. The sequenced material came from peripheral blood. These TCRs come from a woman aged 40 to 50 who had recovered from COVID-19.

V usage is TRBV2 and J usage is TRBJ1-2; D remains ambiguous. V gave up 5 bases and J gave up 6 bases, with 10 bases separating them. Germline CDR1 is SNHLY and CDR2 is FYNNEI. The CDR3 loop spans 12 amino acids. CDR3: CASSPEVDGYTF. CDR3 DNA: TGTGCCAGCAGTCCCGAGGTAGATGGCTACACCTTC.

This rearrangement joins TRBV18 to TRBJ2-7; 9 nucleotides match TRBD1. Germline V gene lookup returns CDR1 KGHSH and CDR2 LQKENI. This CDR3 is built from 16 residues. V shed 4 bases and J 5 bases; nucleotides not matched to a gene: 12. The CDR3 nucleotides are TGTGCCAGCTCACGCGGAACGGGACAGGGCTTCCACGAGCAGTACTTC. The encoded protein is CASSRGTGQGFHEQYF.

The chain is built from TRBV28 and TRBJ1-4; TRBD1 aligns across 8 bases. This CDR3 contains 15 residues. CDR1 and CDR2 from the germline V gene are MDHEN and SYDVKM. After removal of 3 bases from V and 7 bases from J, the junction contained 7 bases not matched to a gene. CDR3 sequence reads: CASSLNRGDREKLFF. CDR3 DNA: TGTGCCAGCAGTTTGAACAGGGGGGACCGTGAAAAACTGTTTTTT.

The chain is built from TRBV30 and TRBJ1-5, with D maybe TRBD1 (6 bases). Germline assignment: CDR1 GTSNPN and CDR2 SVGIG (reference sequence). This CDR3 is 12 amino acids long. Trimming left V 6 bases short and J 9 bases short, with 15 bases between. The CDR3 reads CACKIQGGPQHF. The CDR3 nucleotides are TGTGCCTGCAAGATACAGGGTGGGCCCCAGCATTTT.

The table lists this clone with a count of one. The chain has TRBV10-3 and TRBJ2-3, with TRBD2 identical over 10 bases. Germline V gene data show CDR1 as ENHRY and CDR2 as SYGVKD. The CDR3 sequence is 15 residues long. V dropped 7 bases and J dropped 0; count of bases not matched to a gene: 4. CDR3 sequence: CAIKGLAESTDTQYF. The CDR3 coding sequence is TGTGCCATCAAAGGACTAGCGGAGAGCACAGATACGCAGTATTTT.

This clone was seen once. This CDR3 is also generated by other DNA sequences in the sample. The J gene is TRBJ1-4, the V gene TRBV12-3 or TRBV12-4; no clear D gene. The germline V and J ends were trimmed by 5 bases and 8 bases, with 6 bases remaining between them. The length of the CDR3 is 11 residues. The CDR3 DNA sequence: TGTGCCAGCAGTCTGAGGGAAAAACTGTTTTTT. This encodes CASSLREKLFF.

J is TRBJ1-1 and V is TRBV3-1 (or the pseudogene TRBV3-2); 9 bases are a match to TRBD1. Unmatched junction bases numbered 9, after V lost 0 bases and J lost 4 bases. Germline V gene sequence: CDR1 LGHDT, CDR2 YNNKEL (reference sequence). The CDR3 is made up of 17 amino acids. This CDR3 reads CASSQDRREQGATEAFF. The CDR3 nucleotides read TGTGCCAGCAGCCAAGATCGGAGGGAACAGGGGGCCACTGAAGCTTTCTTT.

The chain has TRBV5-4 and TRBJ2-4; no clear D. The CDR3 runs 16 residues. Germline V gene sequence: CDR1 SGHNT, CDR2 YYREEE (reference sequence). Trimming took 0 bases from V and 1 from J, leaving 11 bases between them. CDR3 protein: CASSLARSDAKNIQYF. In DNA form, the CDR3 reads TGTGCCAGCAGCTTGGCCCGGAGCGATGCCAAAAACATTCAGTACTTC.

A word on this clone: Other DNA variants within this sample encode the same CDR3. CDR3 DNA: TGTGCCAGCAGTTACTCCGGGGACAGTAATCAGCCCCAGCATTTT. Translated: CASSYSGDSNQPQHF. V gene TRBV6-5 combines with J gene TRBJ1-5; TRBD1 matches at 7 bases. V dropped 0 bases and J dropped 4; count of bases not matched to a gene: 3. The CDR3 consists of 15 residues. The germline V gene encodes CDR1 MNHEY and CDR2 SVGAGI.

V and J are TRBV5-5 and TRBJ2-7; TRBD2 might be the D (6 bases). Germline values: CDR1 SGHKS, CDR2 YYEKEE (reference sequence). The CDR3 totals 16 residues. V lost 5 bases and J 4 bases, leaving 22 bases between the germline ends. CDR3 sequence: CASSPTPGEPMYEQYF. The CDR3 DNA follows: TGTGCCAGCAGTCCCACTCCGGGGGAGCCTATGTACGAGCAGTACTTC.

The CDR3 region has the DNA TGTGCCAGCAGTCCGACAGGCTCCGGGGAGCTGTTTTTT. Translated: CASSPTGSGELFF. The chain is built from TRBV12-3 or TRBV12-4 and TRBJ2-2; D possibly corresponds to TRBD1 (6 bases). Trimming left V 5 bases short and J 6 bases short, with 10 bases between. This CDR3 contains 13 residues.

V is TRBV12-3 or TRBV12-4 and J is TRBJ1-5, with no clear D. This CDR3 spans 13 amino acids. Trimming cost V 3 bases and J 4 bases, with 7 bases left between them. DNA for the CDR3: TGTGCCAGCAGTTTCGGGGATAATCAGCCCCAGCATTTT. This encodes CASSFGDNQPQHF.

In this sample, this clone turned up a few times. The rearrangement uses TRBV28 and TRBJ2-1; the match to TRBD1 covers 9 bases. The junction had 12 bases not matched to a gene; V was cut back by 7 bases and J by 5 bases. Germline CDR1 reads MDHEN; CDR2 reads SYDVKM. The CDR3 consists of 16 residues. The CDR3: CASTPERTGAHNEQFF. The CDR3 bases are TGTGCCAGCACCCCAGAGAGGACAGGGGCACACAATGAGCAGTTCTTC.

In this sample, this clone turned up a few times. J is TRBJ2-7 and V is TRBV3-1 (or the pseudogene TRBV3-2), with 8 positions matching TRBD2. In germline, CDR1 is LGHDT, CDR2 YNNKEL (reference sequence). This CDR3 comprises 16 residues. After removal of 0 bases from V and 1 base from J, the junction contained 5 bases not matched to a gene. Here the CDR3 reads CASSQDLSGGSYEQYF. The DNA of the CDR3 is TGTGCCAGCAGCCAAGATTTGAGCGGGGGTTCCTACGAGCAGTACTTC.

The rearrangement links TRBV4-2 to TRBJ2-2; a weak D match, TRBD1 (5 bases). Germline V gives CDR1 LGHNA, CDR2 YNFKEQ. The CDR3 has 16 residues. Trimming shortened V by 1 base and J by 4 bases, and 13 bases separated the two germline ends. CDR3 bases: TGTGCCAGCAGCCAAGGGGGCGTTCTCTTCACCGGGGAGCTGTTTTTT. Its protein product is CASSQGGVLFTGELFF.

The chain employs TRBV5-4 and TRBJ1-4, with 11 bases identical to TRBD1. J lost 6 bases, V lost 5 bases, and 9 bases had no gene match. Per germline, CDR1 SGHNT and CDR2 YYREEE (reference sequence). The CDR3 is made up of 16 amino acids. Here the CDR3 reads CASSPPPGQGDEKLFF. CDR3 nucleotides: TGTGCCAGCAGTCCACCCCCGGGACAGGGGGATGAAAAACTGTTTTTT.

This clone appeared a single time. The V call is TRBV11-2, the J call TRBJ2-7; D call uncertain. This CDR3 spans 13 amino acids. V was pared by 1 base and J by 7 bases, with 11 bases between. CDR1 and CDR2 from the germline V gene are SGHAT and FQNNGV. Here the CDR3 DNA reads TGTGCCAGCAGCTTAGGGCAGGCCAAGGAGCAGTACTTC. It specifies CASSLGQAKEQYF.

The genes are TRBV7-2 and TRBJ2-5, with 8 bases that match TRBD1. J lost 5 bases, V lost 5 bases, and 4 bases had no gene match. CDR1 and CDR2 (germline): SGHTA, FQGNSA. The CDR3 sequence is 13 residues long. This CDR3 is CASSVWDRETQYF. The CDR3 nucleotides read TGTGCCAGCAGCGTTTGGGACAGGGAGACCCAGTACTTC.

J is TRBJ1-1 and V is TRBV19; D is perhaps TRBD1 (6 bases). Germline CDR1 reads LNHDA; CDR2 reads SQIVND (reference sequence). The CDR3 has 14 residues. Trimming stripped 4 bases from V and 0 bases from J, with 9 bases between. CDR3 sequence reads: CASSNQGMNTEAFF. The CDR3 DNA is TGTGCCAGTAGTAATCAGGGGATGAACACTGAAGCTTTCTTT. Variable domain in full (rest from reference TRBV19 and TRBJ1-1): DGGITQSPKYLFRKEGQNVTLSCEQNLNHDAMYWYRQDPGQGLRLIYYSQIVNDFQKGDIAEGYSVSREKKESFPLTVTSAQKNPTAFYLCASSNQGMNTEAFFGQGTRLTVV.

The chain has TRBV4-1 and TRBJ1-1, with TRBD1 identical over 8 bases. V lost 0 bases to trimming and J lost 1 base; unmatched junction nucleotides: 1. Germline V gives CDR1 MGHRA, CDR2 YSYEKL. The CDR3 is made up of 15 amino acids. This CDR3 reads CASSQEDRANTEAFF. As DNA, the CDR3 is TGCGCCAGCAGCCAAGAGGACAGGGCGAACACTGAAGCTTTCTTT.

The rearrangement uses TRBV19 and TRBJ1-1; D not certain. Trimming pared 1 base from V and 6 bases from J, leaving 12 bases between. Germline V CDR1 and CDR2: LNHDA, SQIVND (reference sequence). The CDR3 sequence is 14 residues long. CDR3 sequence: CASSIAGKVAEAFF. CDR3 coding DNA: TGTGCCAGTAGTATAGCCGGGAAAGTCGCTGAAGCTTTCTTT.

The chain carries TRBV5-6 and TRBJ1-5; no firm D call. Germline values: CDR1 SGHDT, CDR2 YYEEEE. This CDR3 region has 15 residues. V was trimmed by 2 bases and J by 1 base, leaving 10 bases between them. CDR3 sequence (DNA): TGTGCCAGCAGCTTCCGAGCGGTGAGCAATCAGCCCCAGCATTTT. Translating gives CASSFRAVSNQPQHF. The entire variable domain, with the rest obtained from reference TRBV5-6 and TRBJ1-5, is as follows: DAGVTQSPTHLIKTRGQQVTLRCSPKSGHDTVSWYQQALGQGPQFIFQYYEEEERQRGNFPDRFSGHQFPNYSSELNVNALLLGDSALYLCASSFRAVSNQPQHFGDGTRLSIL.

Concerning this clone: One junction end disagrees with the germline gene, perhaps due to a read error. The chain employs TRBV7-7 and TRBJ1-6, with a weak D call TRBD1 (5 bases). The CDR3 sequence is 15 residues long. Looked up from germline, CDR1 is SSHAT and CDR2 is FNYEAQ (reference sequence). CDR3 region: CASSLFGQGSSPLHF. The CDR3 DNA reads TGTGCTAGCAGCTTATTTGGTCAGGGTAGTTCACCCCTCCACTTT.

The CDR3 bases are TGCGCCAGCAGTGACGGACAGGGTTCACCCCTCCACTTT. Translated, it gives CASSDGQGSPLHF. The chain employs TRBV10-1 and TRBJ1-6; 8 bases fit TRBD1. Germline trimming cut 3 bases from V and 9 bases from J; bases unmatched to any gene: 1. The CDR3 covers 13 residues. The germline V gene has CDR1 WNHNN and CDR2 SYGVQD (reference sequence).

With respect to this clone: Other DNA sequences in the sample encode the same CDR3. The gene calls are TRBV7-2 and TRBJ1-1; possible D gene TRBD1, 6 bases. The CDR3 has 13 residues. The ends were cut back, 4 bases at V and 3 bases at J, with 9 bases in the middle. Germline V gene sequence: CDR1 SGHTA, CDR2 FQGNSA. The CDR3 nucleotides are TGTGCCAGCAGCTCACAGGGCCACACTGAAGCTTTCTTT. It yields the protein CASSSQGHTEAFF.

V usage is TRBV7-2 and J usage is TRBJ2-7; 11 bases fit TRBD2. The V gene's germline CDR1 is SGHTA and CDR2 FQGNSA. The CDR3 spans 14 residues. Trimming took 5 bases from V and 5 from J; bases not matched to a gene: 5. The chain's CDR3 is CASSISGGADEQYF. DNA for the CDR3: TGTGCCAGCAGCATTAGCGGGGGGGCCGACGAGCAGTACTTC.

The CDR3 nucleotides are TGTGCCAGCAGCATACAGGGGCTGGAGACCCAGTACTTC. Its protein is CASSIQGLETQYF. The chain recombines TRBV3-1 (or the pseudogene TRBV3-2) with TRBJ2-5; 7 positions match TRBD1. CDR3 length: 13 amino acids. Germline V CDR1 and CDR2: LGHDT, YNNKEL (reference sequence). J gave up 5 bases and V 5 bases, and 5 bases lay outside the gene matches.

In DNA form, the CDR3 reads TGTGCCAGCAGTGAAATGGAACAGGAAAATTCACCCCTCCACTTT. Protein product: CASSEMEQENSPLHF. The genes are TRBV2 and TRBJ1-6; the D gene is possibly TRBD1 (5 bases). V lost 2 bases and J lost 7, with 12 bases in between. CDR1 SNHLY and CDR2 FYNNEI come from the germline V gene. The CDR3 extends over 15 amino acids.

As regards this clone: This CDR3 is also generated by other DNA sequences in the sample. This chain connects TRBV6-5 to TRBJ2-7; the D gene is possibly TRBD1 (6 bases). This CDR3 is 13 amino acids long. Deletions cut 6 bases from V and 2 bases from J, with 11 bases between. Germline CDR1 MNHEY, CDR2 SVGAGI. For the CDR3, the DNA is TGTGCCAGCAGAGGGACACCACCCTACGAGCAGTACTTC. Translation gives CASRGTPPYEQYF.

This chain connects TRBV7-9 to TRBJ2-7; 8 bases map to TRBD2. Germline trimming cut 5 bases from V and 2 bases from J; bases unmatched to any gene: 8. CDR1 and CDR2 from the germline V gene are SEHNR and FQNEAQ (reference sequence). The CDR3 contains 15 residues. CDR3 nucleotides: TGTGCCAGCAGCGCAAAAAGCGGGGGAACCTACGAGCAGTACTTC. The encoded protein is CASSAKSGGTYEQYF.

The chain links TRBV3-1 (or the pseudogene TRBV3-2) to TRBJ2-3, with D hard to call. Germline V lookup: CDR1 LGHDT, CDR2 YNNKEL (reference sequence). The CDR3 sequence is 13 residues long. Trimming removed 4 bases at V and 0 bases at J, with 5 bases between. CDR3 residues: CASSLLSTDTQYF. The CDR3 DNA reads TGTGCCAGCAGCCTTCTTAGCACAGATACGCAGTATTTT.